Listed below are T cell receptor beta chains from one sample, sequenced in a study of response to subunit inactivated influenza vaccine. TCRdb re-analysed the RT-PCR reads in MiXCR, keeping a single row per CDR3 protein. This table has roughly 700,000 distinct CDR3 sequences, approximately 15% appearing once. Material: PBMCs from blood, obtained 14 to 15 days before vaccination. Receptors originate from a man aged 50 to 60 who received an inactivated influenza vaccine. CDR3s include the opening cysteine and the closing phenylalanine or tryptophan. Each record gives: D gene, CDR3 length, V gene, J gene, clone size, CDR3 DNA, CDR3 protein. The D gene is left open where the match is weak. Expanded clones are given a class, and other clones once, few, many or no size at all.

d_call: .; cdr3_length: 16; v_call: TRBV9; j_call: TRBJ2-2; clone_size: .; cdr3_nt: TGTGCCAGCAGCGTAGGAGGACGATCCAACACCGGGGAGCTGTTTTTT; cdr3_aa: CASSVGGRSNTGELFF
d_call: TRBD2; cdr3_length: 14; v_call: TRBV5-7; j_call: TRBJ2-7; clone_size: .; cdr3_nt: TGTGCCAGCAGCTTGGCCGGCCGGGAGGTCGAGCAGTACTTC; cdr3_aa: CASSLAGREVEQYF
d_call: .; cdr3_length: 12; v_call: TRBV6-1; j_call: TRBJ2-7; clone_size: few; cdr3_nt: TGTGCCAGCAGTGAAGTGGACGCGGAGCAGTACTTC; cdr3_aa: CASSEVDAEQYF
d_call: TRBD2; cdr3_length: 15; v_call: TRBV24-1; j_call: TRBJ2-1; clone_size: many; cdr3_nt: TGTGCCACCAGTGATTTGGATAGCGGGATTTCTGAGCAGTTCTTC; cdr3_aa: CATSDLDSGISEQFF
d_call: TRBD2; cdr3_length: 14; v_call: TRBV30; j_call: TRBJ2-7; clone_size: .; cdr3_nt: TGTGCCTGGAGACTTAGCGGGACCTCCTACGAGCAGTACTTC; cdr3_aa: CAWRLSGTSYEQYF
d_call: TRBD2; cdr3_length: 15; v_call: TRBV10-3; j_call: TRBJ2-7; clone_size: .; cdr3_nt: TGTGCCATCAGTGAGAAGGTGGCGGGAGTCTACGAGCAGTACTTC; cdr3_aa: CAISEKVAGVYEQYF
d_call: .; cdr3_length: 13; v_call: TRBV20-1; j_call: TRBJ1-5; clone_size: few; cdr3_nt: TGCAGTGCCCGGAGAGGGGCCGATCAGCCCCAGCATTTT; cdr3_aa: CSARRGADQPQHF
d_call: TRBD1; cdr3_length: 15; v_call: TRBV7-9; j_call: TRBJ1-2; clone_size: .; cdr3_nt: TGTGCCAGCAGCCTCGACAGGGAGGGGGCCTATGGCTACACCTTC; cdr3_aa: CASSLDREGAYGYTF
d_call: TRBD2; cdr3_length: 16; v_call: TRBV5-1; j_call: TRBJ2-2; clone_size: .; cdr3_nt: TGCGCCAGCAGCTTGTCGGCGGGGGGCCTATCCGGGGAGCTGTTTTTT; cdr3_aa: CASSLSAGGLSGELFF
d_call: .; cdr3_length: 14; v_call: TRBV10-3; j_call: TRBJ2-5; clone_size: .; cdr3_nt: TGTGCCATCAGTGAACGTAAGGGTTCGGAGACCCAGTACTTC; cdr3_aa: CAISERKGSETQYF
d_call: TRBD1; cdr3_length: 15; v_call: TRBV4-1; j_call: TRBJ2-7; clone_size: few; cdr3_nt: TGCGCCAGCAGCCACGGACAGGGATGGTTAGAAGAGCAGTACTTC; cdr3_aa: CASSHGQGWLEEQYF
d_call: .; cdr3_length: 12; v_call: TRBV5-1; j_call: TRBJ2-7; clone_size: .; cdr3_nt: TGCGCCAGCAGCTTCGATTTGAGCGAGCAGTACTTC; cdr3_aa: CASSFDLSEQYF
d_call: .; cdr3_length: 13; v_call: TRBV6-2/TRBV6-3; j_call: TRBJ2-7; clone_size: many; cdr3_nt: TGTGCCAGCAGCCCACTTACAGGGCGCGAGCAGTACTTC; cdr3_aa: CASSPLTGREQYF
d_call: TRBD2; cdr3_length: 17; v_call: TRBV4-3; j_call: TRBJ2-4; clone_size: few; cdr3_nt: TGCGCCAGCAGCCAAGACTTTACTAGCGGGAAGAGAAACATTCAGTACTTC; cdr3_aa: CASSQDFTSGKRNIQYF
d_call: TRBD2; cdr3_length: 17; v_call: TRBV6-1; j_call: TRBJ2-1; clone_size: .; cdr3_nt: TGTGCCAGCAGTGAATTCAATAGCGGGGGCTCCCGCAATGAGCAGTTCTTC; cdr3_aa: CASSEFNSGGSRNEQFF
d_call: TRBD1; cdr3_length: 14; v_call: TRBV15; j_call: TRBJ1-5; clone_size: many; cdr3_nt: TGTGCCACCAGCAGCTTCAGGGGGCAACAGCCCCAGCATTTT; cdr3_aa: CATSSFRGQQPQHF
d_call: .; cdr3_length: 15; v_call: TRBV28; j_call: TRBJ2-3; clone_size: few; cdr3_nt: TGTGCCAGCACGGGCATAGCGGAGAACACAGATACGCAGTATTTT; cdr3_aa: CASTGIAENTDTQYF
d_call: TRBD2; cdr3_length: 15; v_call: TRBV28; j_call: TRBJ2-3; clone_size: few; cdr3_nt: TGTGCCAGCAGTACTAGCGGGGGGGCCGCAGATACGCAGTATTTT; cdr3_aa: CASSTSGGAADTQYF
d_call: .; cdr3_length: 14; v_call: TRBV15; j_call: TRBJ1-3; clone_size: few; cdr3_nt: TGTGCCACCAGCAGAGCAGCGGATGGAAACACCATATATTTT; cdr3_aa: CATSRAADGNTIYF
d_call: .; cdr3_length: 18; v_call: TRBV6-5; j_call: TRBJ2-1; clone_size: .; cdr3_nt: TGTGCCAGCAGTTACTCGAAAATACCGGGGAGTCTCTACAATGAGCAGTTCTTC; cdr3_aa: CASSYSKIPGSLYNEQFF
d_call: TRBD2; cdr3_length: 14; v_call: TRBV30; j_call: TRBJ2-7; clone_size: few; cdr3_nt: TGTGCCTGGAGTGGACTAGCGGGGGAGTACGAGCAGTACTTC; cdr3_aa: CAWSGLAGEYEQYF
d_call: .; cdr3_length: 14; v_call: TRBV6-1; j_call: TRBJ2-7; clone_size: few; cdr3_nt: TGTGCCAGCAGTGAAGCGCAGGGTGGGTACGAGCAGTACTTC; cdr3_aa: CASSEAQGGYEQYF
d_call: .; cdr3_length: 17; v_call: TRBV4-3; j_call: TRBJ2-3; clone_size: .; cdr3_nt: TGCGCCAGCAGCCAAGATTGGCCGGAACCGAGCACAGATACGCAGTATTTT; cdr3_aa: CASSQDWPEPSTDTQYF
d_call: .; cdr3_length: 13; v_call: TRBV4-2; j_call: TRBJ2-1; clone_size: few; cdr3_nt: TGTGCCAGCAGCCAACCTCCCAGGAATGAGCAGTTCTTC; cdr3_aa: CASSQPPRNEQFF
d_call: .; cdr3_length: 11; v_call: TRBV24-1; j_call: TRBJ1-2; clone_size: few; cdr3_nt: TGTGCCACCAACAGGGCAGGCGGCTACACCTTC; cdr3_aa: CATNRAGGYTF
d_call: TRBD1; cdr3_length: 15; v_call: TRBV2; j_call: TRBJ1-3; clone_size: few; cdr3_nt: TGTGCCAGCAGTAAGACAGGGGACTCTGGAAACACCATATATTTT; cdr3_aa: CASSKTGDSGNTIYF
d_call: .; cdr3_length: 14; v_call: TRBV29-1; j_call: TRBJ1-1; clone_size: few; cdr3_nt: TGCAGCTCCGGAGGCGTGGGTCGGGACACTGAAGCTTTCTTT; cdr3_aa: CSSGGVGRDTEAFF
d_call: TRBD2; cdr3_length: 13; v_call: TRBV6-1; j_call: TRBJ2-1; clone_size: .; cdr3_nt: TGTGCCAGCAGGGCGGGAGTTAGTTATGAGCAGTTCTTC; cdr3_aa: CASRAGVSYEQFF
d_call: .; cdr3_length: 13; v_call: TRBV10-3; j_call: TRBJ2-3; clone_size: .; cdr3_nt: TGTGCCATCAGTGAGTCAGGGGCTGTTACGCAGTATTTT; cdr3_aa: CAISESGAVTQYF
d_call: .; cdr3_length: 13; v_call: TRBV27; j_call: TRBJ2-7; clone_size: many; cdr3_nt: TGTGCCAGCAGTCCACAGGGTCCGCACGAGCAGTACTTC; cdr3_aa: CASSPQGPHEQYF
d_call: TRBD1; cdr3_length: 15; v_call: TRBV20-1; j_call: TRBJ1-2; clone_size: few; cdr3_nt: TGCAGTGCGTCAGTTGGGGGGACAGCTAACTATGGCTACACCTTC; cdr3_aa: CSASVGGTANYGYTF
d_call: .; cdr3_length: 14; v_call: TRBV5-1; j_call: TRBJ2-1; clone_size: few; cdr3_nt: TGCGCCAGCAGTGAGGGATCCCACAACAATGAGCAGTTCTTC; cdr3_aa: CASSEGSHNNEQFF
d_call: .; cdr3_length: 17; v_call: TRBV20-1; j_call: TRBJ2-3; clone_size: .; cdr3_nt: TGCAGTGCTAAACACCCCGGACTACTCCTAAGCACAGATACGCAGTATTTT; cdr3_aa: CSAKHPGLLLSTDTQYF
d_call: .; cdr3_length: 15; v_call: TRBV4-3; j_call: TRBJ2-1; clone_size: few; cdr3_nt: TGCGCCAGCAGCTCTCACAGGGAAACCTACAATGAGCAGTTCTTC; cdr3_aa: CASSSHRETYNEQFF
d_call: .; cdr3_length: 14; v_call: TRBV5-1; j_call: TRBJ1-3; clone_size: .; cdr3_nt: TGCGCCAGCAGCTTGACCGGGTATGGAAACACCATATATTTT; cdr3_aa: CASSLTGYGNTIYF
d_call: TRBD1; cdr3_length: 19; v_call: TRBV10-3; j_call: TRBJ2-7; clone_size: few; cdr3_nt: TGTGCCATCAGTGAGAGGCCCCGGACAGGGGGCGCCCCGGGGGGCGAGCAGTACTTC; cdr3_aa: CAISERPRTGGAPGGEQYF
d_call: .; cdr3_length: 17; v_call: TRBV29-1; j_call: TRBJ1-2; clone_size: few; cdr3_nt: TGCAGCGTTGAGGCCGCATCTTGGGGCGGTGGGAGCTATGGCTACACCTTC; cdr3_aa: CSVEAASWGGGSYGYTF
d_call: .; cdr3_length: 14; v_call: TRBV6-5; j_call: TRBJ2-7; clone_size: few; cdr3_nt: TGTGCCAGCAGTTACTCTAGGGGAACCTACGAGCAGTACTTC; cdr3_aa: CASSYSRGTYEQYF
d_call: .; cdr3_length: 12; v_call: TRBV15; j_call: TRBJ2-7; clone_size: few; cdr3_nt: TGTGCCACCAGCAGAGGGTCCTACGAGCAGTACTTC; cdr3_aa: CATSRGSYEQYF
d_call: .; cdr3_length: 15; v_call: TRBV7-8; j_call: TRBJ2-1; clone_size: few; cdr3_nt: TGTGCCAGCAGCTTATCGGGAAATAGGGGCAATGAGCAGTTCTTC; cdr3_aa: CASSLSGNRGNEQFF
d_call: .; cdr3_length: 10; v_call: TRBV2; j_call: TRBJ2-7; clone_size: many; cdr3_nt: TGTGCCAGCGGACAGTACGAGCAGTACTTC; cdr3_aa: CASGQYEQYF
d_call: TRBD1; cdr3_length: 18; v_call: TRBV11-2; j_call: TRBJ1-1; clone_size: few; cdr3_nt: TGTGCCAGCAGCCCTACCGGGACAGGGGGGAGGTTGGACACTGAAGCTTTCTTT; cdr3_aa: CASSPTGTGGRLDTEAFF
d_call: TRBD1; cdr3_length: 13; v_call: TRBV7-2; j_call: TRBJ2-4; clone_size: many; cdr3_nt: TGTGCCAGCAGCTTTGGACAGGGAAACATTCAGTACTTC; cdr3_aa: CASSFGQGNIQYF
d_call: .; cdr3_length: 12; v_call: TRBV6-1; j_call: TRBJ2-1; clone_size: .; cdr3_nt: TGTGCCAGCAGTGAAGCGGGTAATGAGCAGTTCTTC; cdr3_aa: CASSEAGNEQFF
d_call: TRBD1; cdr3_length: 18; v_call: TRBV4-1; j_call: TRBJ2-1; clone_size: few; cdr3_nt: TGCGCCAGCAGCCAAGATAGCCGAGGACAGGGCCTATACAATGAGCAGTTCTTC; cdr3_aa: CASSQDSRGQGLYNEQFF
d_call: TRBD2; cdr3_length: 14; v_call: TRBV4-3; j_call: TRBJ2-3; clone_size: few; cdr3_nt: TGCGCCAGCAGCCAAGAAAGGGGAGGGGATACGCAGTATTTT; cdr3_aa: CASSQERGGDTQYF
d_call: .; cdr3_length: 15; v_call: TRBV20-1; j_call: TRBJ2-2; clone_size: few; cdr3_nt: TGCAGTGCTACCTCGAGCGGAACGAACACCGGGGAGCTGTTTTTT; cdr3_aa: CSATSSGTNTGELFF
d_call: .; cdr3_length: 14; v_call: TRBV27; j_call: TRBJ1-2; clone_size: few; cdr3_nt: TGTGCCAGCAGTTCTAGCGGGGGGATATTTGGCTACACCTTC; cdr3_aa: CASSSSGGIFGYTF
d_call: TRBD1; cdr3_length: 18; v_call: TRBV5-1; j_call: TRBJ2-2; clone_size: .; cdr3_nt: TGCGCCAGCAGCTTGGGCCGCGGGACAGGTGCTTACACCGGGGAGCTGTTTTTT; cdr3_aa: CASSLGRGTGAYTGELFF
d_call: TRBD1; cdr3_length: 16; v_call: TRBV6-5; j_call: TRBJ2-7; clone_size: few; cdr3_nt: TGTGCCAGCAGTTACTCCCAGGTTAACAGGGGCTACGAGCAGTACTTC; cdr3_aa: CASSYSQVNRGYEQYF
d_call: .; cdr3_length: 15; v_call: TRBV2; j_call: TRBJ2-7; clone_size: .; cdr3_nt: TGTGCCAGCGTTCTGATGGTGCAGGGGAACTACGAGCAGTACTTC; cdr3_aa: CASVLMVQGNYEQYF
d_call: TRBD1; cdr3_length: 16; v_call: TRBV7-2; j_call: TRBJ1-2; clone_size: .; cdr3_nt: TGTGCCAGCAGCTTAGCGGGGACAGTACCGAACTATGGCTACACCTTC; cdr3_aa: CASSLAGTVPNYGYTF
d_call: .; cdr3_length: 13; v_call: TRBV6-1; j_call: TRBJ1-2; clone_size: few; cdr3_nt: TGTGCCAGCAGACAGACAGAGTTCTATGGCTACACCTTC; cdr3_aa: CASRQTEFYGYTF
d_call: TRBD2; cdr3_length: 16; v_call: TRBV6-5; j_call: TRBJ2-5; clone_size: .; cdr3_nt: TGTGCCAGCAGTTACTCTCTTGCTAGCGGACAAGAGACCCAGTACTTC; cdr3_aa: CASSYSLASGQETQYF
d_call: TRBD1; cdr3_length: 16; v_call: TRBV7-9; j_call: TRBJ2-7; clone_size: .; cdr3_nt: TGTGCCAGCAGCTTTCCGGGACAGGGATACTCCTACGAGCAGTACTTC; cdr3_aa: CASSFPGQGYSYEQYF
d_call: TRBD1; cdr3_length: 15; v_call: TRBV5-1; j_call: TRBJ1-2; clone_size: .; cdr3_nt: TGCGCCAGCAGCGCGCGGACAGGGGGCATCTATGGCTACACCTTC; cdr3_aa: CASSARTGGIYGYTF
d_call: .; cdr3_length: 13; v_call: TRBV12-3/TRBV12-4; j_call: TRBJ1-6; clone_size: few; cdr3_nt: TGTGCCAGCAGTTCCCAGGCCTATTCACCCCTCCACTTT; cdr3_aa: CASSSQAYSPLHF
d_call: .; cdr3_length: 12; v_call: TRBV7-9; j_call: TRBJ2-4; clone_size: .; cdr3_nt: TGTGCCAGCAGCCCATTGGGACACATTCAGTACTTC; cdr3_aa: CASSPLGHIQYF
d_call: .; cdr3_length: 14; v_call: TRBV5-1; j_call: TRBJ2-5; clone_size: many; cdr3_nt: TGCGCCAGCAGCTTAGACGGGGTTGGAGAGACCCAGTACTTC; cdr3_aa: CASSLDGVGETQYF